One T cell receptor beta chain is described in this entry. The data belong to a study of shared clonotypes between healthy human individuals. The study ran the assay at deep level. The method was immunoSEQ multiplex PCR; TCRdb's version includes in-frame clones alone and lacks a portion of them. Of about 1.9 million clones listed, around 95% are singletons. CD45RO-negative, CCR7-positively selected cells formed the naive CD8 fraction, excluding terminally differentiated effector memory CD45RA+ cells. The length of the CDR3 is 15 residues. The V end was cut by 5 bases, the J end by 0 bases, with 13 bases between. Germline lookup yields CDR1 SGHAT and CDR2 FQNNGV.

The source of this sequence is a man aged 18 to 35 in good health. Some clones in this sample may be carry-over from other donors' samples. Sample: naive CD8+ T cells from PBMCs. V usage is TRBV11-2 and J usage is TRBJ1-2; D is unresolved. The CDR3 DNA reads TGTGCCAGCAGCGTACCGGGCGGTACTAACTATGGCTACACCTTC. Protein sequence: CASSVPGGTNYGYTF.